A single sample is the source of the 23 T cell receptor delta chains below, sequenced in a study of Vδ1+ human thymocytes. General study points: Highly polyclonal TRG and TRD repertoires with Gaussian CDR3 length distributions appeared in thymus.

The antigens of these receptors remain unknown. RNA was extracted from the cells and then reverse transcribed. Pooled V-gene forward primers with one constant-region reverse primer generated the CDR3 amplicons by multiplex PCR. TCRdb reprocessed the multiplex PCR reads through CATT. The top ten hold over 0.35% of the sample, which has 45,000 to 60,000 delta-chain clones, less than 15% seen once. Sequencing input: Vdelta1+ gamma-delta thymocytes from the thymus. Described subset: FACS-sorted CD3+ TCRalphabeta- TCRVdelta1+ TCRVdelta2- thymocytes. Source of these receptors: a girl less than two years old who had congenital heart surgery.

The chain recombines TRDV1 with TRDJ1; D possibly corresponds to TRDD3 (5 bases). The CDR3 has 22 residues. V was pared by 0 bases and J by 0 bases, with 29 bases between. Germline V gene data show CDR1 as TSWWSYY and CDR2 as QGS. The CDR3 reads CALGELRQRGGRLTGYTDKLIF. CDR3 nucleotides: TGTGCTCTTGGGGAACTACGTCAACGGGGCGGTCGACTTACTGGCTACACCGATAAACTCATCTTT.

This clone was detected a few times. The chain uses TRDV1 and TRDJ1; D not resolved. The CDR3 contains 14 residues. Germline CDR1 reads TSWWSYY; CDR2 reads QGS. Trimming took 5 bases from V and 2 from J, leaving 12 bases between them. Here the CDR3 reads CALGPHYLTDKLIF. As DNA, the CDR3 is TGTGCTCTTGGGCCCCACTACCTTACCGATAAACTCATCTTT.

The V and J genes are TRDV1 and TRDJ1; 10 bases agree with TRDD3. This CDR3 has 18 residues. Trimming at V came to 1 base and at J to 0 bases, leaving 8 bases not matched to a gene. Germline assignment: CDR1 TSWWSYY and CDR2 QGS. The CDR3 bases are TGTGCTCTTGGGGAACGATGCTGTGGGGGATACCACACCGATAAACTCATCTTT. Protein sequence: CALGERCCGGYHTDKLIF.

In its sample, this clone was seen a few times. The rearrangement joins TRAV29/DV5 to TRDJ1; D unresolved. The CDR3 has 15 residues. The germline V and J ends were trimmed by 0 bases and 0 bases, with 12 bases remaining between them. Looked up from germline, CDR1 is NSMFDY and CDR2 is ISSIKDK. The CDR3 coding sequence is TGTGCAGCAAGCGCGCCCTCCCTGAACACCGATAAACTCATCTTT. It translates to CAASAPSLNTDKLIF.

The chain joins TRDV1 to TRDJ1, with TRDD3 matching over 10 bases. With V trimmed by 0 bases and J by 0 bases, 16 bases remained unmatched. The CDR3 spans 21 residues. The V gene's germline CDR1 is TSWWSYY and CDR2 QGS. CDR3 sequence reads: CALGELVFPLGDRGYTDKLIF. CDR3 coding DNA: TGTGCTCTTGGGGAACTAGTTTTCCCGCTGGGGGATAGGGGCTACACCGATAAACTCATCTTT.

This clone was detected ten times or more. This chain links TRAV29/DV5 with TRDJ1; 11 bases line up with TRDD3. CDR1 and CDR2 (germline): NSMFDY, ISSIKDK. CDR3 length: 15 amino acids. The V and J ends lost 5 bases and 6 bases, in that order; junction bases with no gene match: 12. This CDR3 reads CAAPRGGYDDNKLIF. The CDR3 DNA reads as TGTGCAGCCCCACGTGGGGGATACGATGACAATAAACTCATCTTT.

This clone was recorded a few times. This chain joins TRDV1 and TRDJ1, with 10 bases matching TRDD3. V lost 3 bases to trimming and J lost 2 bases; unmatched junction nucleotides: 12. Germline V CDR1 and CDR2: TSWWSYY, QGS. CDR3 length equals 18 residues. CDR3 in DNA: TGTGCTCTTGGGGATTTTCTGGGGGATAAGGGGTGGACCGATAAACTCATCTTT. It codes for CALGDFLGDKGWTDKLIF.

The table lists this clone with a few counts. The V gene is TRDV1, the J gene TRDJ1, with TRDD3 matching over 7 bases. The CDR3 has 22 amino acids. The V segment lost 2 bases and the J segment 0 bases; nucleotides outside the gene matches: 24. Germline V gene data show CDR1 as TSWWSYY and CDR2 as QGS. CDR3 amino acids: CALGEFPQSADGGPRYTDKLIF. The CDR3 nucleotides are TGTGCTCTTGGGGAATTCCCCCAGTCCGCTGATGGGGGACCAAGATACACCGATAAACTCATCTTT.

The rearrangement links TRDV1 to TRDJ1; D remains unclear. V was cut by 0 bases and J by 0 bases, with 20 bases left in between. The CDR3 runs 19 residues. Germline CDR1 TSWWSYY, CDR2 QGS. DNA for the CDR3: TGTGCTCTTGGGGAACTGATCGCCGGTACAGTTATGTACACCGATAAACTCATCTTT. Translating gives CALGELIAGTVMYTDKLIF.

V gene TRDV2 combines with J gene TRDJ1, with 10 bases fitting TRDD3. Trimming took 3 bases from V and 3 from J; bases not matched to a gene: 6. Germline CDR1 is GEAIGNYY and CDR2 is EKD. This CDR3 comprises 15 residues. The CDR3 protein is CACDLGDTRADKLIF. CDR3 nucleotides: TGTGCCTGTGACTTGGGGGATACAAGGGCCGATAAACTCATCTTT.

This clone was found a few times. A much larger clone is a single base away; this may be a read error. The chain uses TRAV29/DV5 and TRDJ1; no reliable D call. The CDR3 consists of 11 residues. CDR1 and CDR2 from the germline V gene are NSMFDY and ISSIKDK. As DNA, the CDR3 is TGTGCAGCAAACCTGGCCGATAAACCCATCTTT. It yields the protein CAANLADKPIF.

The rearrangement joins TRDV1 to TRDJ1; a weak D match, TRDD3 (6 bases). The CDR3 runs to 19 residues. V was cut by 0 bases and J by 2 bases, with 22 bases left in between. Germline V lookup: CDR1 TSWWSYY, CDR2 QGS. The DNA of the CDR3 is TGTGCTCTTGGGGAACTACGTTTACTGGGTGGGCGATCGACCGATAAACTCATCTTT. It is translated as CALGELRLLGGRSTDKLIF.

J is TRDJ1 and V is TRDV2; 11 bases are a match to TRDD3. This CDR3 has 18 residues. Germline V CDR1 and CDR2: GEAIGNYY, EKD. Trimming took 5 bases from V and 2 from J; bases not matched to a gene: 15. In DNA form, the CDR3 reads TGTGCCTGTGGCAATCTTTTACTGGGGGATAGATTTACCGATAAACTCATCTTT. It translates to CACGNLLLGDRFTDKLIF.

This clone was counted a few times. V and J are TRDV1 and TRDJ1; weak D call: TRDD3 (6 bases). The CDR3 runs 19 residues. Trimming left V 4 bases short and J 2 bases short, with 26 bases between. Germline loops: CDR1 TSWWSYY, CDR2 QGS. The CDR3 DNA follows: TGTGCTCTTGGGGTCAACCTAAACTCACTGGGAGAGTGGACCGATAAACTCATCTTT. Translating gives CALGVNLNSLGEWTDKLIF.

This chain connects TRDV1 to TRDJ1, with 9 nucleotides matching TRDD3. V was pared by 5 bases and J by 0 bases, with 25 bases of the junction left unmatched. The CDR3 is 22 residues long. Germline assignment: CDR1 TSWWSYY and CDR2 QGS. The CDR3 sequence: CALGPYLQLYWGTGLYTDKLIF. In DNA form, the CDR3 reads TGTGCTCTTGGGCCCTACCTTCAGCTGTACTGGGGGACAGGATTGTACACCGATAAACTCATCTTT.

This sequence joins TRDV1 and TRDJ1, with 7 bases matching TRDD3. Germline lookup yields CDR1 TSWWSYY and CDR2 QGS. With 0 bases clipped from V and 0 bases from J, the junction kept 19 bases outside the gene matches. The CDR3 length is 21 residues. The CDR3: CALGELSPTVLEDTNTDKLIF. Written as DNA, the CDR3 is TGTGCTCTTGGGGAACTCTCGCCCACCGTACTAGAGGATACGAACACCGATAAACTCATCTTT.

This clone was picked up a small number of times. The V call is TRDV1, the J call TRDJ2, with D possibly matching TRDD3 (7 bases). Germline loops: CDR1 TSWWSYY, CDR2 QGS. CDR3 length equals 17 residues. V lost 6 bases and J 5 bases, leaving 22 bases between the germline ends. DNA of the CDR3: TGTGCTCTTGGCGTCTCCTACCGGGGGATCCGAACAGCACAACTCTTCTTT. Translating gives CALGVSYRGIRTAQLFF.

The table lists this clone with a few counts. This chain uses TRDV1 with TRDJ1, with TRDD3 matching over 10 bases. The CDR3 is made up of 22 amino acids. Germline values: CDR1 TSWWSYY, CDR2 QGS. The ends lost 2 bases at V and 3 bases at J; junction bases unmatched: 24. The CDR3 DNA reads TGTGCTCTTGGGGAAAGATCCTACATGGACCGGTTCCGGGGGATACGTTCCGATAAACTCATCTTT. Its translation is CALGERSYMDRFRGIRSDKLIF.

In this sample, this clone turned up a few times. J is TRDJ1 and V is TRDV1, with D possibly being TRDD3 (6 bases). Germline V gives CDR1 TSWWSYY, CDR2 QGS. The V and J ends lost 1 base and 3 bases respectively, with 21 bases between them. This CDR3 contains 18 residues. As DNA, the CDR3 is TGTGCTCTTGGGGAACCTTCCATGGGGGGGCCATGGGCCGATAAACTCATCTTT. The encoded protein is CALGEPSMGGPWADKLIF.

A few counts support this clone. The chain carries TRDV1 and TRDJ1; 11 nucleotides align to TRDD3. CDR1 and CDR2 (germline): TSWWSYY, QGS. The CDR3 runs 19 residues. The junction had 13 bases not matched to a gene; V was cut back by 0 bases and J by 4 bases. CDR3 nucleotides: TGTGCTCTTGGGGAACTAATCCGCGACTGGGGGATATTGGGCGATAAACTCATCTTT. Amino acids: CALGELIRDWGILGDKLIF.

The sample holds a few counts of this clone. V gene TRDV1 combines with J gene TRDJ1; 8 nucleotides align to TRDD2. The V gene's germline CDR1 is TSWWSYY and CDR2 QGS. This CDR3 comprises 20 residues. V was pared by 2 bases and J by 4 bases, with 21 bases of the junction left unmatched. CDR3 DNA sequence: TGTGCTCTTGGGGAAGGCCTTCCTAACGAACGACCTATTTGTTTCGATAAACTCATCTTT. It codes for CALGEGLPNERPICFDKLIF.

This chain uses TRDV3 with TRDJ1; TRDD3 matches at 7 bases. CDR3 length: 17 residues. The V gene's germline CDR1 is TVYSNPD and CDR2 GDNSRS (reference sequence). J gave up 0 bases and V 5 bases, and 18 bases lay outside the gene matches. CDR3 bases: TGTGCCCTACTGTTTGGGGCTGGGGATATTAACACCGATAAACTCATCTTT. Its translation: CALLFGAGDINTDKLIF. Drawing the rest from reference TRDV3 and TRDJ1, the complete variable domain is CDKVTQSSPDQTVASGSEVVLLCTYDTVYSNPDLFWYRIRPDYSFQFVFYGDNSRSEGADFTQGRFSVKHILTQKAFHLVISPVRTEDSATYYCALLFGAGDINTDKLIFGKGTRVTVEP.

The rearrangement links TRDV1 to TRDJ1; D may be TRDD2 or TRDD3 (5 bases each). Trimming removed 1 base at V and 0 bases at J, with 27 bases between. Germline V CDR1 and CDR2: TSWWSYY, QGS. This CDR3 contains 21 residues. The CDR3 protein is CALGERTKPGKLPYYTDKLIF. CDR3 nucleotide sequence: TGTGCTCTTGGGGAACGTACAAAGCCGGGGAAACTTCCCTATTACACCGATAAACTCATCTTT.